What follows is one T cell receptor (beta chain) and its context. Germline V gives CDR1 SGHTA, CDR2 FQGNSA. V was cut by 1 base and J by 4 bases, with 9 bases left in between. CDR3 length equals 14 residues. The data are from a study of shared clonotypes between healthy human individuals. Naive CD45RA+ and memory CD45RA-negative subsets were split from CD4+ cells. Running of the assay took place at deep level. Produced via immunoSEQ multiplex PCR; TCRdb's table is partial and in-frame only. The top ten clones hold about 0.45% of a sample with approximately 1,500,000 clones, around 98% of them seen once.

The source material was naive CD4+ T cells sorted from blood. Regarding subset: CD45RA+ positively selected. The gene calls are TRBV7-2 and TRBJ2-3; D not resolved. This receptor was obtained from a man aged 30 to 39 in good health. The CDR3 sequence: CASSLVSWADTQYF. The CDR3 DNA reads as TGTGCCAGCAGCTTAGTCTCGTGGGCAGATACGCAGTATTTT.